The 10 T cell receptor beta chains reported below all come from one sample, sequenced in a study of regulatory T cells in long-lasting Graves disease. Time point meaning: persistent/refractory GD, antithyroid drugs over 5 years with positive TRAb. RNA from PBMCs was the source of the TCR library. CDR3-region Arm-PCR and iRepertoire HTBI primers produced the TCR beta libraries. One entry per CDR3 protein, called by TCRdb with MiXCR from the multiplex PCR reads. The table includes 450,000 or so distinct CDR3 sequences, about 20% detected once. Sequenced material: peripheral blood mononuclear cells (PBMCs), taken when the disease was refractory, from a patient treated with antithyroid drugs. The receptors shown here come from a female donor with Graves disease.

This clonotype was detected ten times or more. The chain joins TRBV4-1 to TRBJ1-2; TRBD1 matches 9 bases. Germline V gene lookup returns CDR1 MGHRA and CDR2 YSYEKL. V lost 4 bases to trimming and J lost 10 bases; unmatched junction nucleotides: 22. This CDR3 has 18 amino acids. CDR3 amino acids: CASSPRDRASTMASFYTF. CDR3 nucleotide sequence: TGCGCCAGCAGCCCGCGGGACAGGGCTTCGACGATGGCCTCATTCTACACCTTC.

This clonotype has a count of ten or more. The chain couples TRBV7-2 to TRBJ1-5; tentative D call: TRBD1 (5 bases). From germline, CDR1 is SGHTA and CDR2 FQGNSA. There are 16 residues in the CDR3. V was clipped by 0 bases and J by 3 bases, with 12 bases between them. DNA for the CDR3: TGTGCCAGCAGCTTAGCAACAGGCTCGAACAATCAGCCCCAGCATTTT. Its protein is CASSLATGSNNQPQHF.

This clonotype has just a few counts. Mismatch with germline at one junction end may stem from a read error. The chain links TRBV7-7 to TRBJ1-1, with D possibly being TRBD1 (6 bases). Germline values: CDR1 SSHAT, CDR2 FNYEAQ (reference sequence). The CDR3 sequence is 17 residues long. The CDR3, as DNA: TGTGCTAGCAGCCCTTTGGGAGGGGAGGGGGAGAACACTGAAGCTTTCTTT. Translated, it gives CASSPLGGEGENTEAFF.

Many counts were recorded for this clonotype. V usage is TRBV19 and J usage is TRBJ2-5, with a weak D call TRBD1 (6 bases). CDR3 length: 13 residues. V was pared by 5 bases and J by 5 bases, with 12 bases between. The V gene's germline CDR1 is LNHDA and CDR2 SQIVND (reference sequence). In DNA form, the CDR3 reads TGTGCCAGTAGTGAACAGGGATTGGAGACCCAGTACTTC. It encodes CASSEQGLETQYF.

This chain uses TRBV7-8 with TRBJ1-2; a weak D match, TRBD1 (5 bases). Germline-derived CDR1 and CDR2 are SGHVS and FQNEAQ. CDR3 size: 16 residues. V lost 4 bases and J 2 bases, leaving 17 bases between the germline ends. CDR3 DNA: TGTGCCAGCAGCTCTCCCGGGAGACAGTTGAACTATGGCTACACCTTC. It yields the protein CASSSPGRQLNYGYTF.

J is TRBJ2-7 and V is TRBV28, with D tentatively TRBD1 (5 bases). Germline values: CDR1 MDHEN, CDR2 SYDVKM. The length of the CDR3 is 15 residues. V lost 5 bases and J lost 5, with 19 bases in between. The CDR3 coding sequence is TGTGCCAGCAGTGGGTTCTCAGGGCTCTCGGACGAGCAGTACTTC. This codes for CASSGFSGLSDEQYF.

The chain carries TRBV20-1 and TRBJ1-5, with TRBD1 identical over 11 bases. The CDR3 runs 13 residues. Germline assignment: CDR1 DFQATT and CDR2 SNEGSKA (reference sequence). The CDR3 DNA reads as TGCAGCGGACAGGGGGCTGGGAATCAGCCCCAGCATTTT. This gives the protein CSGQGAGNQPQHF.

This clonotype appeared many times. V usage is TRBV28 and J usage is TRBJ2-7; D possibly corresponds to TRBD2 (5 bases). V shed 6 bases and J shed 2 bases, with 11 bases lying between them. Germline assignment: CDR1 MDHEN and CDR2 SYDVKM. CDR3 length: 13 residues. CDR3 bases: TGTGCCAGCAGCAAAGCGGTTGCCTACGAGCAGTACTTC. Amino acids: CASSKAVAYEQYF.

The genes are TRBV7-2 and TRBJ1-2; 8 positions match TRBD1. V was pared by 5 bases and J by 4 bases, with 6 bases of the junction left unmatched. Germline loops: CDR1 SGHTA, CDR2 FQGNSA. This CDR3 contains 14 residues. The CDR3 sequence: CASSIDRGGYGYTF. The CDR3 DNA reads TGTGCCAGCAGCATAGACAGGGGAGGCTATGGCTACACCTTC. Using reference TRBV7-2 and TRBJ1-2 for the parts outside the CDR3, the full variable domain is GAGVSQSPSNKVTEKGKDVELRCDPISGHTALYWYRQSLGQGLEFLIYFQGNSAPDKSGLPSDRFSAERTGGSVSTLTIQRTQQEDSAVYLCASSIDRGGYGYTFGSGTRLTVV.

The CDR3 loop is CAWSAPGQGRDGYTF. The CDR3 nucleotides read TGTGCCTGGAGTGCCCCGGGACAGGGAAGGGATGGCTACACCTTC. The genes are TRBV30 and TRBJ1-2, with 9 bases lining up with TRBD1. The trim removed 1 base at V and 6 bases at J, leaving 9 bases unmatched. The CDR3 is 15 residues long. The germline CDR1 and CDR2 sequences are GTSNPN and SVGIG (reference sequence).